The present T cell receptor (beta chain) was sequenced within a study of low-dose radiotherapy and immunotherapy resistance in tumors. The time point: after trial treatment. The sample's treatment: LDRT plus nivolumab, ipilimumab, low-dose cyclophosphamide and aspirin (RACIN trial). Nivolumab, ipilimumab, aspirin, low-dose cyclophosphamide and low-dose radiotherapy were all administered to the donors. Advanced solid tumors lacking tumor-infiltrating lymphocytes were present in eligible patients. TRAV- and TRBV-specific primers primed first-strand cDNA, covering alpha and beta chains. Amplification of TCRs used a constant-region primer and V-primer adapter for approximately 19 PCR cycles. MiXCR was run by TCRdb on the reads, yielding one entry per CDR3 protein. This sample yields tens of thousands of distinct CDR3 sequences, of which less than 30% are seen a single time; roughly a tenth belongs to the top ten.

The CDR3 spans 13 residues. Germline values: CDR1 SGHTA, CDR2 FQGNSA. V lost 2 bases, J lost 7 bases, and 8 bases lay in between. This clonotype showed up many times. This chain connects TRBV7-2 to TRBJ2-2, with D tentatively TRBD1 (5 bases). The input for sequencing was PBMCs, taken after low-dose radiotherapy plus immunotherapy. The sequence was obtained from a male donor with prostate cancer. In DNA, the CDR3 is TGTGCCAGCAGCTTATGGGGCGGCGGGGAGCTGTTTTTT. Its protein product is CASSLWGGGELFF.